The clone carrying this T cell receptor (beta chain) was seen many times. The antigen remains unidentified. The data belong to a study of T cells in Graves' hyperthyroidism and ophthalmopathy. J lost 2 bases, V lost 1 base, and 9 bases had no gene match. CDR3 length: 16 amino acids. The germline gives CDR1 SQVTM, CDR2 ANQGSEA. The TCR beta CDR3 regions underwent amplification using RNA transcripts as the source. HTBI primers were used for first-round RT-PCR of the TCR CDR3. TCRdb re-called the multiplex PCR reads through MiXCR, storing one row per CDR3 protein. Among hundreds of thousands of distinct CDR3 sequences, 40% to 55% were seen once, and the ten largest hold 6.5% to 9%. Study results and caveats: Most clonotypes that expanded in the thyroid above 0.001 also showed up in blood. Prediction of ophthalmopathy progression came a median roughly 6.6 months pre-onset.

This TCR derives from an adult man with Graves' disease, either hyperthyroidism or ophthalmopathy (not recorded which). The source material was peripheral blood or thyroid tissue (not recorded which). The chain carries TRBV29-1 and TRBJ2-7, with 9 bases fitting TRBD1. The CDR3 sequence is CSVEGGLTGGTYEQYF. CDR3 in DNA: TGCAGCGTTGAAGGGGGCCTGACAGGGGGTACCTACGAGCAGTACTTC.